This T cell receptor (beta chain) was captured in a study of T-cell memory formation after mild COVID-19. On the study more broadly: Clusters of TCRs were largely donor specific.

For this clonotype: What it binds is unknown.

Findings and limits, study-wide: Memory cells collected pre-infection included some clones that later responded, suggesting cross-reactive memory joined. The study found balanced CD4/CD8 in clones contracting day 15 to 85 and a CD4+ lean in later expanders.

CDR1 and CDR2 (germline): SQVTM, ANQGSEA. The CDR3 totals 11 residues. Trimming took 3 bases from V and 4 from J, leaving 6 bases between them. Each CDR3 protein gets one entry after TCRdb re-called the 5' RACE reads with MiXCR. The table lists around 250,000 distinct CDR3 sequences, 8.5% to 9.5% of them singletons. This sequence joins TRBV29-1 and TRBJ1-1; no reliable D call. This TCR was recovered from a man between 18 and 29 years old who had mild COVID-19 (a few samples of this study predate the infection). Cell type and time point are not known. The sample taken for sequencing was PBMCs or a T cell subset sorted from them (not recorded which). The CDR3 coding sequence is TGCAGCGTTGAGCGCTTCACTGAAGCTTTCTTT. Residues: CSVERFTEAFF.